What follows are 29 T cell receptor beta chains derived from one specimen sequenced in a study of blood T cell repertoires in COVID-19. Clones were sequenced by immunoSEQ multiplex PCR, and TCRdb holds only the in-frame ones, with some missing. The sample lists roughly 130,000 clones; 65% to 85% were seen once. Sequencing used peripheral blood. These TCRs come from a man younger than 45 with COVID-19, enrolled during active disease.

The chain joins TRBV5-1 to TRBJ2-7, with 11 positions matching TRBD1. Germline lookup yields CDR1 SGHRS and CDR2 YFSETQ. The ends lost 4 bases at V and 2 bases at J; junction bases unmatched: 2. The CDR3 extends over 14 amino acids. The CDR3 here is CASSEGQGAYEQYF. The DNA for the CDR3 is TGCGCCAGCAGCGAGGGACAGGGGGCCTACGAGCAGTACTTC.

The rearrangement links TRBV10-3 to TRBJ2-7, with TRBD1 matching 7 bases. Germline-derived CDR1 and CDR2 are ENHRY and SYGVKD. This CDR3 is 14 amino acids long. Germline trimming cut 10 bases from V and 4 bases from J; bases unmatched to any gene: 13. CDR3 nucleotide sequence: TGTGCCACAAGTGGGGTCGGACAGGCATACGAGCAGTACTTC. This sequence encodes CATSGVGQAYEQYF.

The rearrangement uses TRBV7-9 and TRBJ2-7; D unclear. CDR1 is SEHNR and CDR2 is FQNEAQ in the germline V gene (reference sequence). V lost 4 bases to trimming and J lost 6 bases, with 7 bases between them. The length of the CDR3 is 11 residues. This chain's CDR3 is CASSSLGEQYF. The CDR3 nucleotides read TGTGCCAGCAGCTCCCTAGGCGAGCAGTACTTC.

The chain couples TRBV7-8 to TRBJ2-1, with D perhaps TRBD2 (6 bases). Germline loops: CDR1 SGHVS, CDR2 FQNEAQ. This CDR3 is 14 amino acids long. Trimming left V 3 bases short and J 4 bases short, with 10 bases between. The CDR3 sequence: CASSLPGLYNEQFF. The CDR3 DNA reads TGTGCCAGCAGCTTGCCGGGACTTTACAATGAGCAGTTCTTC.

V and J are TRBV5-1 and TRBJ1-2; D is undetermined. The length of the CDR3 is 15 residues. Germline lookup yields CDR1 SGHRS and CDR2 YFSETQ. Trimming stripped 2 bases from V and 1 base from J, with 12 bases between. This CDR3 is CASSLTSDYNYGYTF. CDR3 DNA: TGCGCCAGCAGCTTAACATCCGACTATAACTATGGCTACACCTTC.

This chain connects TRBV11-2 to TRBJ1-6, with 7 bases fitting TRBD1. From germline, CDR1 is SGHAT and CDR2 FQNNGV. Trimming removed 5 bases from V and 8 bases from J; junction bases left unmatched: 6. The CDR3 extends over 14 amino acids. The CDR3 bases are TGTGCCAGCAGCCCGACAGGGTTAGATTCACCCCTCCACTTT. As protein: CASSPTGLDSPLHF.

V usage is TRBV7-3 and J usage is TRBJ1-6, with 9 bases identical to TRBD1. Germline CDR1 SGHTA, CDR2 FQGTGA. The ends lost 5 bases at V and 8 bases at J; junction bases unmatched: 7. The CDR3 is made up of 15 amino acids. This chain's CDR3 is CASSPRTGEDSPLHF. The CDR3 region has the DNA TGTGCCAGCAGCCCAAGGACAGGGGAAGATTCACCCCTCCACTTT.

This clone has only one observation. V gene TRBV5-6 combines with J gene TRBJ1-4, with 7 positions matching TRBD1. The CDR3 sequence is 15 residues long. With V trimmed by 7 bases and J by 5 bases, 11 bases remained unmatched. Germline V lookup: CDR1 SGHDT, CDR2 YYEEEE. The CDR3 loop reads CASQLGTAINEKLFF. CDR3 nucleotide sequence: TGTGCCAGCCAACTAGGGACAGCGATAAATGAAAAACTGTTTTTT.

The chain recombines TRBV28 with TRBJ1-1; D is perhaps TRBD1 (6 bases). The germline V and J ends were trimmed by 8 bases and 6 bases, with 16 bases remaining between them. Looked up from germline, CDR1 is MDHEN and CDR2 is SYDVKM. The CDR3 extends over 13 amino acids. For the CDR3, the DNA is TGTGCCAGCTCAGGGGACCCGAAGCCTGAAGCTTTCTTT. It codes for CASSGDPKPEAFF.

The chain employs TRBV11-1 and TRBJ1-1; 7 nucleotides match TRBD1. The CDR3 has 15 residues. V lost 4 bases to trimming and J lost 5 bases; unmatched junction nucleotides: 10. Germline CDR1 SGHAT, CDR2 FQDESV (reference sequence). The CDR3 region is CASSSRGQVGTEAFF. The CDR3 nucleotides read TGTGCCAGCAGCTCCAGAGGACAGGTGGGTACTGAAGCTTTCTTT.

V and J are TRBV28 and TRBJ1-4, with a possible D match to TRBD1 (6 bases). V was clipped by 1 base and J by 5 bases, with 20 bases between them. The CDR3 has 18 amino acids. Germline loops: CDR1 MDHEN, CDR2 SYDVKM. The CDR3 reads CASSLFLSVQGKNEKLFF. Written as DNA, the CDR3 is TGTGCCAGCAGTTTATTTCTTTCGGTACAGGGTAAAAATGAAAAACTGTTTTTT.

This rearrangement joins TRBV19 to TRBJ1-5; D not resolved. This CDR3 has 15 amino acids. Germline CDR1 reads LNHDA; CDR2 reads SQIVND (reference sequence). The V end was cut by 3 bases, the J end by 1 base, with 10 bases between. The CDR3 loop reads CASSIDGGSNQPQHF. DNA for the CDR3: TGTGCCAGTAGTATCGACGGAGGGAGCAATCAGCCCCAGCATTTT.

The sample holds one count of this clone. The CDR3: CASSSYNSPLHF. The CDR3 DNA is TGTGCGAGTAGCTCCTATAATTCACCCCTCCACTTT. V is TRBV6-5 and J is TRBJ1-6; D gene unclear. Germline V gene data show CDR1 as MNHEY and CDR2 as SVGAGI. This CDR3 is built from 12 residues.

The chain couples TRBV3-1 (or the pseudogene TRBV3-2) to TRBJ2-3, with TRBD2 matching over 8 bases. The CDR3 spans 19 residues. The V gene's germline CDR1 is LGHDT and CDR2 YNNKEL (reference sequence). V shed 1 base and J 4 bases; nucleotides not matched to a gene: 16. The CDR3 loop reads CASSQGPGRAKFSPDTQYF. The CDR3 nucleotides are TGTGCCAGCAGCCAAGGCCCCGGGAGGGCCAAATTTAGTCCAGATACGCAGTATTTT.

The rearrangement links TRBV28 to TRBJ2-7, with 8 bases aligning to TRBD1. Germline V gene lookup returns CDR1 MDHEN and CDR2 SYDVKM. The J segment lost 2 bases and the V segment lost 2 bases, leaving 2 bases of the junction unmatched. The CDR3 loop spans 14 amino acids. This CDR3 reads CASSLPGGAYEQYF. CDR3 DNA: TGTGCCAGCAGTTTACCAGGGGGCGCCTACGAGCAGTACTTC.

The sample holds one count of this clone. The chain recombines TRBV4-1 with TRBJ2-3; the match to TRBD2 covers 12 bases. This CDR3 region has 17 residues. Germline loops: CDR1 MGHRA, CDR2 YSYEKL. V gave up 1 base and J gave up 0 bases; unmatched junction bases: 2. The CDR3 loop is CASSQGTSGISTDTQYF. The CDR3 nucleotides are TGCGCCAGCAGCCAAGGGACTAGCGGGATTAGCACAGATACGCAGTATTTT.

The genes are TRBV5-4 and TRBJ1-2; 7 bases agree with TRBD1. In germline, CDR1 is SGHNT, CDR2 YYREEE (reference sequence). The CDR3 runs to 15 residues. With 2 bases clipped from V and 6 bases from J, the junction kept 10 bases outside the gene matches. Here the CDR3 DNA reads TGTGCCAGCAGCTTTGTTAACAGGGGCAATGATGGCTACACCTTC. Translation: CASSFVNRGNDGYTF. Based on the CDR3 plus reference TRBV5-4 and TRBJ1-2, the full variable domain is ETGVTQSPTHLIKTRGQQVTLRCSSQSGHNTVSWYQQALGQGPQFIFQYYREEENGRGNFPPRFSGLQFPNYSSELNVNALELDDSALYLCASSFVNRGNDGYTFGSGTRLTVV.

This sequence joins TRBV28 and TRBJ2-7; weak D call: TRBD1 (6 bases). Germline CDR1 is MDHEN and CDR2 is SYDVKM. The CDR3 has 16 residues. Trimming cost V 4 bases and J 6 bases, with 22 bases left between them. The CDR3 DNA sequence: TGTGCCAGCAGTTCAACTTTCGACAGGAAGGGTAGCGAGCAGTACTTC. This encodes CASSSTFDRKGSEQYF.

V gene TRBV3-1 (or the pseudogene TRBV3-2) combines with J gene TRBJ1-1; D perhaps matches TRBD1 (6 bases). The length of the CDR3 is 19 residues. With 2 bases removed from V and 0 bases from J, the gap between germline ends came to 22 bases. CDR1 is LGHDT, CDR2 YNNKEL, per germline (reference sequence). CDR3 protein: CASSQTLGGGATVNTEAFF. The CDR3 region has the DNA TGTGCCAGCAGCCAAACCCTAGGGGGAGGGGCAACGGTGAACACTGAAGCTTTCTTT.

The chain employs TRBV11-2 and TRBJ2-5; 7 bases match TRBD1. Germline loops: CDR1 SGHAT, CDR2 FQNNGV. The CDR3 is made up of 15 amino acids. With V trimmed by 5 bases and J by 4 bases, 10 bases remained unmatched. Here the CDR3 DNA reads TGTGCCAGCAGCGGAGAGGGGGCCCTACGAGAGACCCAGTACTTC. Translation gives CASSGEGALRETQYF.

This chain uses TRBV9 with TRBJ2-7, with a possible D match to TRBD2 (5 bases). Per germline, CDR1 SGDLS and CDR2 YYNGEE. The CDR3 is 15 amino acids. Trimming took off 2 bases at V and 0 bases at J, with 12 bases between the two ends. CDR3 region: CASSVSGTGSYEQYF. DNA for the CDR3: TGTGCCAGCAGCGTTTCGGGAACGGGCTCCTACGAGCAGTACTTC.

The CDR3 bases are TGTGCCAGCAGCTCAACGGATAATTCACCCCTCCACTTT. Translating gives CASSSTDNSPLHF. The chain links TRBV3-1 (or the pseudogene TRBV3-2) to TRBJ1-6; D remains ambiguous. Looked up from germline, CDR1 is LGHDT and CDR2 is YNNKEL (reference sequence). The CDR3 loop spans 13 amino acids. The V end was cut by 5 bases, the J end by 5 bases, with 7 bases between.

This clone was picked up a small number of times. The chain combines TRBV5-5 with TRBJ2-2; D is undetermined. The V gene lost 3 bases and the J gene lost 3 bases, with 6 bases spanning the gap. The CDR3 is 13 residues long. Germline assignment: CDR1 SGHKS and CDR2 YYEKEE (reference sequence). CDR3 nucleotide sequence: TGTGCCAGCAGCTGGGCAGACACCGGGGAGCTGTTTTTT. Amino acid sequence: CASSWADTGELFF.

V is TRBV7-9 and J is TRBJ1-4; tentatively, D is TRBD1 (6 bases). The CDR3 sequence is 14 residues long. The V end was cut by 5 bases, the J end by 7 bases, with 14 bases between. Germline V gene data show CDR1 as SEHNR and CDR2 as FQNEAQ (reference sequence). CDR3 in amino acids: CASSLGGETEKLFF. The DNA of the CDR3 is TGTGCCAGCAGCCTAGGGGGGGAGACTGAAAAACTGTTTTTT. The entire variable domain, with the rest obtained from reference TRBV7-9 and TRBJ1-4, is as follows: DTGVSQNPRHKITKRGQNVTFRCDPISEHNRLYWYRQTLGQGPEFLTYFQNEAQLEKSRLLSDRFSAERPKGSFSTLEIQRTEQGDSAMYLCASSLGGETEKLFFGSGTQLSVL.

As DNA, the CDR3 is TGTGCCAGCAGCTCATGGGAAGGGCTAGCGGGTCAAGAGACCCAGTACTTC. Its translation is CASSSWEGLAGQETQYF. V gene TRBV7-6 combines with J gene TRBJ2-5, with 8 bases fitting TRBD2. The CDR3 length is 17 residues. Trimming cost V 4 bases and J 2 bases; bases outside gene matches: 12. The germline gives CDR1 SGHVS, CDR2 FNYEAQ.

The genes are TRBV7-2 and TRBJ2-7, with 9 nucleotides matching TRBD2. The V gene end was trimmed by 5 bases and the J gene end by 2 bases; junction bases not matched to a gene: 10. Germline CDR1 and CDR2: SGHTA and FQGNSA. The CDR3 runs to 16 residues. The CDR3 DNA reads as TGTGCCAGCAGCCCACTGCTAGCGGGATCCCCCTACGAGCAGTACTTC. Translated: CASSPLLAGSPYEQYF.

This CDR3 reads CASRDRDNEQFF. In DNA, the CDR3 is TGTGCCAGCAGGGACAGGGACAATGAGCAGTTCTTC. The V gene is TRBV6-5, the J gene TRBJ2-1, with 8 bases aligning to TRBD1. V lost 6 bases, J lost 5 bases, and 0 bases stayed unmatched. This CDR3 is 12 amino acids long. The germline V gene encodes CDR1 MNHEY and CDR2 SVGAGI.

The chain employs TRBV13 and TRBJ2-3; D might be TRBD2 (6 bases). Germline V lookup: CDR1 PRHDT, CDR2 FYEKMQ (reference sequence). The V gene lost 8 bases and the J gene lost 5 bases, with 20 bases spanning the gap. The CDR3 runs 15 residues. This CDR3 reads CASCRGGGDLDTQYF. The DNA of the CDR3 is TGTGCCAGCTGCCGTGGGGGAGGAGACCTAGATACGCAGTATTTT.

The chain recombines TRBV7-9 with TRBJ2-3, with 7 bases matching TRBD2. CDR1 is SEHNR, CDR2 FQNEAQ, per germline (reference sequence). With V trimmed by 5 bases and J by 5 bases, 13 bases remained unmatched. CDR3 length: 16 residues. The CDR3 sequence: CASSPRGGSPIDTQYF. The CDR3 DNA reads TGTGCCAGCAGCCCAAGGGGCGGGAGTCCCATAGATACGCAGTATTTT.